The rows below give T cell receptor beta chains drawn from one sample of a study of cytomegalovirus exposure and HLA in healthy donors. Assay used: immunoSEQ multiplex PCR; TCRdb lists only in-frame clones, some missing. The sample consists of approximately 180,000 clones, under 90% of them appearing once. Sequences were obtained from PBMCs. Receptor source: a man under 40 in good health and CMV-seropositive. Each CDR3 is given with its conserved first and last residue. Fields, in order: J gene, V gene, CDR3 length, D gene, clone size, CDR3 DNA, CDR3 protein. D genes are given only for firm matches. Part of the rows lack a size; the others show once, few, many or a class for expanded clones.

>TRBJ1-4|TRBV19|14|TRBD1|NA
TGTGCCAGTAGTCACGGGACAGGGGAAGAAAAACTGTTTTTT
CASSHGTGEEKLFF
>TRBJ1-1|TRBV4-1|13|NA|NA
TGCGCCAGCAGCCAAGATAGAAACACTGAAGCTTTCTTT
CASSQDRNTEAFF
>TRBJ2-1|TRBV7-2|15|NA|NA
TGTGCCAGCAGCTTAGAGGGACTGGGCGTGAATGAGCAGTTCTTC
CASSLEGLGVNEQFF
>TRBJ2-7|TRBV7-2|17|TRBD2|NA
TGTGCCAGCAGCCCTATTCCGGGACTAGCGGGGGCCCACGAGCAGTACTTC
CASSPIPGLAGAHEQYF
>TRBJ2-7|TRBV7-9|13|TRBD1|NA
TGTGCCAGCAGCTCCGGGACAGGGGTCGAGCAGTACTTC
CASSSGTGVEQYF
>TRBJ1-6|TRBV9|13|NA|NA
TGTGCCAGCAGCGTAGGCAGTAATTCACCCCTCCACTTT
CASSVGSNSPLHF
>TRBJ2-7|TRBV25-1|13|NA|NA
TGTGCCAGCAGGCCAGGGTCCGTCTACGAGCAGTACTTC
CASRPGSVYEQYF
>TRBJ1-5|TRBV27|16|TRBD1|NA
TGTGCCAGCAGTTCAACCCAGGGGGTCGGCAATCAGCCCCAGCATTTT
CASSSTQGVGNQPQHF
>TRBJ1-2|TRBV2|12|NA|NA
TGTGCCAGCAGTGGACAGGACTATGGCTACACCTTC
CASSGQDYGYTF
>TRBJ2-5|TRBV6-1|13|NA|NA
TGTGCCAGCAGCCCTCCGACAAGAGAAACCCAGTACTTC
CASSPPTRETQYF
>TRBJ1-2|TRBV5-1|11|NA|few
TGCGCCAGCAGACAGAGCTATGGCTACACCTTC
CASRQSYGYTF
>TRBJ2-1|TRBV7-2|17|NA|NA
TGTGCCAGCAGCTTAGGACTAGGCGGGGGCGCCTACAATGAGCAGTTCTTC
CASSLGLGGGAYNEQFF
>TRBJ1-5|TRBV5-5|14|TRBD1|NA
TGTGCCAGCAGCCCAGGACAGGGGAATCAGCCCCAGCATTTT
CASSPGQGNQPQHF
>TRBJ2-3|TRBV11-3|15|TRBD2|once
TGTGCCAGCAGCCCGGGGACTAGGGGCACAGATACGCAGTATTTT
CASSPGTRGTDTQYF
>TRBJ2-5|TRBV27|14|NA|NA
TGTGCCAGCAGTTTACTGGGGGCGCGGGAGACCCAGTACTTC
CASSLLGARETQYF
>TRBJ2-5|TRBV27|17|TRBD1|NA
TGTGCCAGCAGTTTATCCGGGACAGGGGTTTTCCAAGAGACCCAGTACTTC
CASSLSGTGVFQETQYF
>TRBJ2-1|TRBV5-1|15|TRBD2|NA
TGCGCCAGCAGCTTAGATAGCGGGAGAAGCAATGAGCAGTTCTTC
CASSLDSGRSNEQFF
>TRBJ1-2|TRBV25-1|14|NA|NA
TGTGCCAGCAGTGACGACAGCCCTAACTATGGCTACACCTTC
CASSDDSPNYGYTF
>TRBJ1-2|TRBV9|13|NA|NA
TGTGCCAGCACCCAGGGGAGGGGCTATGGCTACACCTTC
CASTQGRGYGYTF
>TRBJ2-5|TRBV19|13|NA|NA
TGTGCCAGCAGAGTCAGGGGACAAGAGACCCAGTACTTC
CASRVRGQETQYF